These 13 T cell receptor beta chains came from one sample sequenced in a study of Ad26.COV2.S vaccination and SARS-CoV-2 variants. Described treatment: about 20 received Ad26.COV2.S at low or high dose, single or two shots; roughly five received placebo; per-sample allocation not given. The samples date from day 63 after the first vaccine or placebo injection. Here immunoSEQ multiplex PCR was the method, and the copy in TCRdb shows in-frame clones only, minus some. Here the sample spans about 260,000 clones, approximately 88% being singletons. The source material was peripheral blood, sampled in a trial of Ad26.COV2.S vaccine versus placebo. The receptors were gathered from a person aged 18-65 years who received the Ad26.COV2.S COVID-19 vaccine or a placebo.

This clone has just one count. CDR3 DNA sequence: TGTGCCAGCTCACCTTCTAGCGGGAGCCCCGGGGAGCTGTTTTTT. Translated, it gives CASSPSSGSPGELFF. The chain has TRBV18 and TRBJ2-2; 10 nucleotides agree with TRBD2. CDR1 is KGHSH, CDR2 LQKENI, per germline. There are 15 residues in the CDR3. Germline trimming cut 3 bases from V and 6 bases from J; bases unmatched to any gene: 4.

The J gene is TRBJ1-1, the V gene TRBV29-1, with TRBD1 matching over 9 bases. Unmatched junction bases numbered 4, after V lost 5 bases and J lost 3 bases. In germline, CDR1 is SQVTM, CDR2 ANQGSEA. This CDR3 has 13 amino acids. CDR3 sequence (DNA): TGCAGCGTTAGGGACAGGGCGTACACTGAAGCTTTCTTT. Protein: CSVRDRAYTEAFF.

The chain's CDR3 is CASSQDTSPAYEQYF. The CDR3 nucleotides read TGTGCCAGCAGCCAAGATACTAGTCCGGCCTACGAGCAGTACTTC. The genes are TRBV4-2 and TRBJ2-7; a possible D gene is TRBD2 (5 bases). The CDR3 consists of 15 residues. Per germline, CDR1 LGHNA and CDR2 YNFKEQ. V lost 0 bases to trimming and J lost 2 bases, with 11 bases between them.

The gene calls are TRBV2 and TRBJ2-3; possible D gene TRBD1, 5 bases. V was trimmed by 5 bases and J by 6 bases, leaving 15 bases between them. Germline V gene sequence: CDR1 SNHLY, CDR2 FYNNEI. The CDR3 extends over 14 amino acids. CDR3 bases: TGTGCCAGCAGTCGGCAGGGTGCGGCGGATACGCAGTATTTT. It translates to CASSRQGAADTQYF.

The rearrangement uses TRBV30 and TRBJ1-6; 7 bases are shared with TRBD1. In germline, CDR1 is GTSNPN, CDR2 SVGIG (reference sequence). The V segment lost 1 base and the J segment 3 bases; nucleotides outside the gene matches: 6. The CDR3 extends over 16 amino acids. The CDR3 protein is CAWSAPRDSYNSPLHF. The CDR3 DNA sequence: TGTGCCTGGAGTGCTCCCCGGGACAGCTATAATTCACCCCTCCACTTT.

The rearrangement uses TRBV5-1 and TRBJ2-7; 9 bases match TRBD2. Germline CDR1 is SGHRS and CDR2 is YFSETQ. The CDR3 sequence is 14 residues long. In DNA, the CDR3 is TGCGCCCGCAGCCCTGGGGCGGGGGGGGACGAGCAGTACGTC. Its protein product is CARSPGAGGDEQYV.

The chain recombines TRBV7-6 with TRBJ2-2, with D possibly matching TRBD2 (6 bases). Trimming shortened V by 5 bases and J by 7 bases, and 8 bases separated the two germline ends. The germline gives CDR1 SGHVS, CDR2 FNYEAQ. The CDR3 contains 12 residues. CDR3 in amino acids: CASSPRGGELFF. Here the CDR3 DNA reads TGTGCCAGCAGCCCGCGGGGCGGGGAGCTGTTTTTT.

The V call is TRBV20-1, the J call TRBJ2-5; unclear D gene. V was pared by 3 bases and J by 5 bases, with 25 bases between. This CDR3 comprises 17 residues. The V gene's germline CDR1 is DFQATT and CDR2 SNEGSKA (reference sequence). CDR3 region: CSASDSRTVVVEETQYF. In DNA form, the CDR3 reads TGCAGTGCTAGTGATTCCCGGACGGTGGTAGTAGAGGAGACCCAGTACTTC.

The chain joins TRBV7-3 to TRBJ2-5; D is unresolved. Trimming removed 2 bases from V and 1 base from J, with 11 bases in between. Germline V gene sequence: CDR1 SGHTA, CDR2 FQGTGA. The CDR3 is made up of 15 amino acids. CDR3 coding DNA: TGTGCCAGCAGCTTATCTGGCAAGTTCCAAGAGACCCAGTACTTC. Translating gives CASSLSGKFQETQYF.

Only one count was recorded for this clone. The CDR3 loop is CAWVSFTDTQYF. In DNA form, the CDR3 reads TGTGCCTGGGTGTCCTTCACAGATACGCAGTATTTT. This chain links TRBV30 with TRBJ2-3; D ambiguous. Germline CDR1 reads GTSNPN; CDR2 reads SVGIG (reference sequence). V gave up 5 bases and J gave up 2 bases, with 8 bases separating them. CDR3 size: 12 residues.

The chain is built from TRBV6-5 and TRBJ1-4; D is ambiguous. CDR3 length: 16 amino acids. V shed 0 bases and J shed 8 bases, with 16 bases lying between them. CDR1 is MNHEY, CDR2 SVGAGI, per germline. CDR3 amino acids: CASSYSYGHLGEKLFF. CDR3 in DNA: TGTGCCAGCAGTTACTCGTACGGGCACTTGGGGGAAAAACTGTTTTTT.

The CDR3 nucleotides read TGTGCCAGTAGTCCCAATCAGGGTGCCTCCTACAATGAGCAGTTCTTC. Encoded protein: CASSPNQGASYNEQFF. The V call is TRBV19, the J call TRBJ2-1; perhaps TRBD1 as D (5 bases). V was shortened by 5 bases and J by 0 bases, with 14 bases between the two germline ends. CDR3 length: 16 residues. The germline V gene has CDR1 LNHDA and CDR2 SQIVND (reference sequence).

The rearrangement joins TRBV11-2 to TRBJ2-7; 7 bases fit TRBD1. Germline loops: CDR1 SGHAT, CDR2 FQNNGV. The CDR3 is 16 amino acids. The V segment lost 0 bases and the J segment 7 bases; nucleotides outside the gene matches: 12. CDR3 protein: CASSLDLGQSFSEQYV. In nucleotides, the CDR3 is TGTGCCAGCAGCTTAGATTTGGGACAGTCCTTTTCTGAGCAGTACGTC.